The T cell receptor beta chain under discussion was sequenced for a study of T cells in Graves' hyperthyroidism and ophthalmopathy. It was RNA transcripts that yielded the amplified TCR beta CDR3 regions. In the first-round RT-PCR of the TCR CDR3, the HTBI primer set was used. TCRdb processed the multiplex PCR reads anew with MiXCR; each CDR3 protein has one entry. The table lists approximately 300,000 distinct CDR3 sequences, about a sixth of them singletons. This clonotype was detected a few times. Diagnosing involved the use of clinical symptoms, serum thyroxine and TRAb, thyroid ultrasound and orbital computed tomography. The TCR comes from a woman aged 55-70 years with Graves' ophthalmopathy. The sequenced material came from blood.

Here the CDR3 DNA reads TGCAGTGCTGGGGCTGGGGCCAACGTCCTGACTTTC. Its translation: CSAGAGANVLTF. The gene calls are TRBV20-1 and TRBJ2-6; D gene unclear. V was pared by 5 bases and J by 2 bases, with 4 bases between. This CDR3 is 12 amino acids long. The germline CDR1 and CDR2 sequences are DFQATT and SNEGSKA (reference sequence).